These 9 T cell receptor beta chains were all obtained from the same sample, sequenced in a study of blood T cell repertoires in COVID-19. Profiling relied on immunoSEQ multiplex PCR, and the TCRdb table lists in-frame clones only, not all of them. The sample yields more than 200,000 clones, about 86% seen once. The sequencing sample was made of peripheral blood. The receptor source for this set is a woman aged 50 to 60 with acute or convalescent COVID-19.

The rearrangement links TRBV29-1 to TRBJ2-1; the D gene is possibly TRBD2 (7 bases). Germline assignment: CDR1 SQVTM and CDR2 ANQGSEA. Trimming shortened V by 6 bases and J by 4 bases, and 16 bases separated the two germline ends. This CDR3 is built from 14 residues. CDR3 sequence: CSVRGGGRYNEQFF. The CDR3 DNA is TGCAGCGTCCGAGGGGGGGGCCGGTACAATGAGCAGTTCTTC.

This clone appeared a few times. V usage is TRBV28 and J usage is TRBJ1-2, with 7 nucleotides matching TRBD1. CDR1 and CDR2 (germline): MDHEN, SYDVKM. V lost 6 bases and J lost 0; bases outside the gene matches: 7. The CDR3 is 15 amino acids. The CDR3 here is CASRRQGTSNYGYTF. The CDR3 DNA sequence: TGTGCCAGCAGGCGACAGGGTACGTCTAACTATGGCTACACCTTC.

This clone has only one observation. The chain links TRBV28 to TRBJ2-2; 10 nucleotides align to TRBD2. The germline CDR1 and CDR2 sequences are MDHEN and SYDVKM. Trimming removed 6 bases from V and 2 bases from J; junction bases left unmatched: 3. The CDR3 length is 15 residues. The CDR3 DNA is TGTGCCAGCAGCGGACTAGCGGAAAACACCGGGGAGCTGTTTTTT. It encodes CASSGLAENTGELFF.

The table lists this clone with a few counts. This CDR3 is CASRRATSYGDEQFF. The CDR3 nucleotides read TGTGCCAGCAGACGCGCGACTAGTTATGGGGATGAGCAGTTCTTC. The gene calls are TRBV2 and TRBJ2-1; maybe TRBD2 (6 bases). The CDR3 spans 15 residues. Per germline, CDR1 SNHLY and CDR2 FYNNEI. V was clipped by 6 bases and J by 8 bases, with 20 bases between them.

V is TRBV4-3 and J is TRBJ2-2, with D perhaps matching TRBD2 (5 bases). This CDR3 region has 15 residues. Between the trimmed V and J ends, which lost 3 bases and 8 bases, there was a span of 16 bases. Germline lookup yields CDR1 LGHNA and CDR2 YSLEER. The CDR3 here is CASSHETTPSGELFF. In nucleotides, the CDR3 is TGCGCCAGCAGCCACGAGACTACCCCTTCGGGGGAGCTGTTTTTT.

This CDR3 reads CAISEGATDTQYF. CDR3 coding DNA: TGTGCCATCAGTGAGGGGGCCACAGATACGCAGTATTTT. This rearrangement joins TRBV10-3 to TRBJ2-3; D is possibly TRBD1 (5 bases). CDR3 length: 13 residues. Germline V lookup: CDR1 ENHRY, CDR2 SYGVKD. V gave up 2 bases and J gave up 2 bases, with 5 bases separating them.

This chain links TRBV5-1 with TRBJ2-1; D call uncertain. Trimming removed 5 bases from V and 5 bases from J, with 8 bases in between. The germline CDR1 and CDR2 sequences are SGHRS and YFSETQ. There are 12 residues in the CDR3. The CDR3 region is CASRVGHNEQFF. The CDR3, as DNA: TGCGCCAGCAGGGTTGGGCACAATGAGCAGTTCTTC.

The chain combines TRBV5-5 with TRBJ2-7; possible D gene TRBD1, 6 bases. The V end lost 6 bases, the J end lost 2 bases, and 24 bases lay between the germline ends. Germline V gene sequence: CDR1 SGHKS, CDR2 YYEKEE (reference sequence). The CDR3 is 17 residues long. In DNA form, the CDR3 reads TGTGCCAGCACTCTATTCTCCTCCGGGACATCAGCCTACGAGCAGTACTTC. This codes for CASTLFSSGTSAYEQYF.

V gene TRBV14 combines with J gene TRBJ1-2; no reliable D call. Trimming shortened V by 1 base and J by 7 bases, and 13 bases separated the two germline ends. CDR1 and CDR2 (germline): SGHDN, FVKESK. CDR3 length: 14 amino acids. CDR3 amino acids: CASSQVSGNGGYTF. In DNA form, the CDR3 reads TGTGCCAGCAGCCAAGTATCCGGGAACGGTGGCTACACCTTC. Combining the CDR3 with reference TRBV14 and TRBJ1-2 gives the whole variable domain EAGVTQFPSHSVIEKGQTVTLRCDPISGHDNLYWYRRVMGKEIKFLLHFVKESKQDESGMPNNRFLAERTGGTYSTLKVQPAELEDSGVYFCASSQVSGNGGYTFGSGTRLTVV.